Below are 29 T cell receptor beta chains sequenced from a single sample in a study of T cell responses to AZD1222 COVID-19 vaccine. The data were produced by immunoSEQ multiplex PCR, yet TCRdb's version contains in-frame clones alone and is incomplete. The table shows tens of thousands of clones, with around 78% occurring only once. The starting material was peripheral blood, obtained on day 0 of AZD1222 vaccination. These receptors were obtained from an adult in good health.

This chain uses TRBV28 with TRBJ2-5; 13 nucleotides match TRBD2. V was pared by 5 bases and J by 3 bases, with 3 bases of the junction left unmatched. CDR3 size: 15 residues. Germline CDR1 and CDR2: MDHEN and SYDVKM. The CDR3 loop reads CASSGLAGEEETQYF. DNA for the CDR3: TGTGCCAGCAGTGGACTAGCGGGAGAAGAAGAGACCCAGTACTTC.

V is TRBV14 and J is TRBJ1-2, with 8 bases fitting TRBD1. Germline values: CDR1 SGHDN, CDR2 FVKESK. The CDR3 totals 13 residues. The J segment lost 8 bases and the V segment lost 5 bases, leaving 7 bases of the junction unmatched. The CDR3 nucleotides are TGTGCCAGCAGCGCCCAGGGGGCGCTAGGCTACACCTTC. It encodes CASSAQGALGYTF.

The table lists this clone with a few counts. The chain recombines TRBV6-1 with TRBJ1-6; 7 bases map to TRBD1. This CDR3 spans 14 amino acids. CDR1 MNHNS and CDR2 SASEGT come from the germline V gene. Losses at the gene ends were 2 bases for V and 7 bases for J; bases not matched to a gene: 2. The CDR3 here is CASSETGENSPLHF. The CDR3 coding sequence is TGTGCCAGCAGTGAAACAGGGGAAAATTCACCCCTCCACTTT.

A few counts support this clone. The CDR3 sequence: CASSSMMDPRGNQPQHF. The CDR3 coding sequence is TGTGCCAGCAGCTCCATGATGGATCCTAGGGGCAATCAGCCCCAGCATTTT. The chain joins TRBV28 to TRBJ1-5, with unresolved D. CDR3 length equals 17 residues. Trimming shortened V by 6 bases and J by 2 bases, and 20 bases separated the two germline ends. Germline assignment: CDR1 MDHEN and CDR2 SYDVKM.

In its sample, this clone was seen a few times. This chain joins TRBV7-9 and TRBJ2-3; D is unresolved. Germline-derived CDR1 and CDR2 are SEHNR and FQNEAQ (reference sequence). Trimming pared 3 bases from V and 5 bases from J, leaving 15 bases between. The CDR3 is 15 residues long. CDR3 in DNA: TGTGCCAGCAGCTTTGCCGATAACTGGGGAGATACGCAGTATTTT. Its translation: CASSFADNWGDTQYF.

The chain couples TRBV18 to TRBJ2-7, with D perhaps matching TRBD1 or TRBD2 (5 bases each). CDR3 length: 15 amino acids. V shed 3 bases and J shed 0 bases, with 12 bases lying between them. Germline assignment: CDR1 KGHSH and CDR2 LQKENI. This CDR3 is CASSPPGASSYEQYV. CDR3 nucleotides: TGTGCCAGCTCACCCCCCGGGGCGAGCTCCTACGAGCAGTACGTC.

The V gene is TRBV12-3 or TRBV12-4, the J gene TRBJ1-1; D ambiguous. This CDR3 is 11 amino acids long. Trimming pared 5 bases from V and 3 bases from J, leaving 4 bases between. The CDR3 bases are TGTGCCAGCAGTCCGTACACTGAAGCTTTCTTT. It is translated as CASSPYTEAFF.

The chain employs TRBV6-5 and TRBJ1-2, with D possibly being TRBD1 (5 bases). The CDR3 spans 14 residues. V was pared by 2 bases and J by 1 base, with 8 bases between. Germline V lookup: CDR1 MNHEY, CDR2 SVGAGI. Written as DNA, the CDR3 is TGTGCCAGCAGTTACAGGGGTTTTAACTATGGCTACACCTTC. Amino acid sequence: CASSYRGFNYGYTF.

On this clone: A read error may account for a junction end that differs from germline. The chain carries TRBV2 and TRBJ2-5; D may match TRBD1 or TRBD2 (6 bases each). The CDR3 is 16 amino acids. The germline V gene encodes CDR1 SNHLY and CDR2 FYNNEI. CDR3 protein: CASSAINRGDQETQYF. For the CDR3, the DNA is TGTGCCAGCAGTGCGATAAATAGGGGGGACCAGGAGACCCAGTACTTC.

V usage is TRBV10-3 and J usage is TRBJ1-2; 7 positions match TRBD1. The V gene's germline CDR1 is ENHRY and CDR2 SYGVKD. Trimming removed 8 bases from V and 4 bases from J; junction bases left unmatched: 7. CDR3 size: 13 residues. Here the CDR3 DNA reads TGTGCCATCGCGGGACAGATTTTCTATGGCTACACCTTC. Amino acid sequence: CAIAGQIFYGYTF.

The rearrangement links TRBV5-4 to TRBJ1-2, with a possible D match to TRBD1 (5 bases). The CDR3 covers 13 residues. CDR1 and CDR2 (germline): SGHNT, YYREEE (reference sequence). V lost 4 bases and J 4 bases, leaving 11 bases between the germline ends. Written as DNA, the CDR3 is TGTGCCAGCAGCAGAGACAGCCCCTATGGCTACACCTTC. This translates into CASSRDSPYGYTF.

This clone was observed once. The V gene is TRBV7-3, the J gene TRBJ2-1; possibly TRBD2 for D (5 bases). Germline V CDR1 and CDR2: SGHTA, FQGTGA. Trimming removed 2 bases at V and 9 bases at J, with 11 bases between. This CDR3 has 13 residues. Written as DNA, the CDR3 is TGTGCCAGCAGCTTAGCGGGTCCCCTTGAGCAGTTCTTC. This translates into CASSLAGPLEQFF.

The V gene is TRBV5-4, the J gene TRBJ1-5, with unresolved D. The V end lost 2 bases, the J end lost 0 bases, and 6 bases lay between the germline ends. Germline V gene sequence: CDR1 SGHNT, CDR2 YYREEE (reference sequence). The CDR3 totals 14 residues. As DNA, the CDR3 is TGTGCCAGCAGCTTAGGCAATAGCAATCAGCCCCAGCATTTT. It specifies CASSLGNSNQPQHF. Variable domain in full (rest from reference TRBV5-4 and TRBJ1-5): ETGVTQSPTHLIKTRGQQVTLRCSSQSGHNTVSWYQQALGQGPQFIFQYYREEENGRGNFPPRFSGLQFPNYSSELNVNALELDDSALYLCASSLGNSNQPQHFGDGTRLSIL.

This chain's CDR3 is CASSFTGSGNTIYF. The CDR3 DNA follows: TGCGCCAGCAGCTTTACAGGTAGTGGAAACACCATATATTTT. V usage is TRBV5-1 and J usage is TRBJ1-3; D might be TRBD1 (5 bases). CDR3 length: 14 residues. The germline CDR1 and CDR2 sequences are SGHRS and YFSETQ. The germline V and J ends were trimmed by 2 bases and 3 bases, with 9 bases remaining between them.

A note on this clone: The sample contains more than one DNA sequence encoding this CDR3. The chain carries TRBV5-1 and TRBJ2-5; D gene ambiguous. The V and J ends lost 0 bases and 7 bases respectively, with 4 bases between them. This CDR3 has 11 residues. Looked up from germline, CDR1 is SGHRS and CDR2 is YFSETQ. The CDR3 loop is CASSLAGTQYF. In nucleotides, the CDR3 is TGCGCCAGCAGCTTGGCTGGGACCCAGTACTTC.

Turning to this clone: Germline is not matched at one junction end, which may reflect a read error. This rearrangement joins TRBV28 to TRBJ1-3; D is unresolved. Germline lookup yields CDR1 MDHEN and CDR2 SYDVKM. The CDR3 totals 11 residues. CDR3 sequence reads: CASGLGNTIYF. CDR3 in DNA: TGTGCCAGCGGTTTGGGAAACACCATATATTTT. Using reference TRBV28 and TRBJ1-3 for the parts outside the CDR3, the full variable domain is DVKVTQSSRYLVKRTGEKVFLECVQDMDHENMFWYRQDPGLGLRLIYFSYDVKMKEKGDIPEGYSVSREKKERFSLILESASTNQTSMYLCASGLGNTIYFGEGSWLTVV.

In its sample, this clone is medium-sized. V gene TRBV10-3 combines with J gene TRBJ1-1; 11 bases map to TRBD1. The CDR3 consists of 16 residues. Germline V gene sequence: CDR1 ENHRY, CDR2 SYGVKD. V dropped 5 bases and J dropped 0; count of bases not matched to a gene: 5. For the CDR3, the DNA is TGTGCCATCAGTCCCGGGACAGGGGGATTGAACACTGAAGCTTTCTTT. Amino acids: CAISPGTGGLNTEAFF.

The rearrangement links TRBV27 to TRBJ2-7, with a tentative D call TRBD1 (6 bases). The CDR3 spans 13 residues. The V gene lost 5 bases and the J gene lost 0 bases, with 8 bases spanning the gap. In germline, CDR1 is MNHEY, CDR2 SMNVEV (reference sequence). CDR3 bases: TGTGCCAGCAGTAAGACAGGCTCCTACGAGCAGTACGTC. Residues: CASSKTGSYEQYV.

The genes are TRBV29-1 and TRBJ1-4; unclear D gene. V lost 7 bases and J 3 bases, leaving 12 bases between the germline ends. The CDR3 covers 13 residues. Per germline, CDR1 SQVTM and CDR2 ANQGSEA. CDR3 in DNA: TGCAGCGCAAAAGGTTACCCTAATGAAAAACTGTTTTTT. This gives the protein CSAKGYPNEKLFF.

This sequence joins TRBV19 and TRBJ1-5; D is unresolved. Germline-derived CDR1 and CDR2 are LNHDA and SQIVND (reference sequence). The V end lost 11 bases, the J end lost 0 bases, and 26 bases lay between the germline ends. The CDR3 sequence is 18 residues long. This chain's CDR3 is CAPKGHGSRRYSNQPQHF. CDR3 sequence (DNA): TGTGCCCCGAAAGGCCATGGCAGCCGGCGTTATAGCAATCAGCCCCAGCATTTT.

Remarks on this clone: Its ends do not fully match the called genes, so a read error is possible. CDR3: CASSLSWAGAGTGELFF. CDR3 DNA sequence: TGTGCTAGCAGCTTAAGTTGGGCAGGGGCAGGCACCGGGGAGCTGTTTTTT. The rearrangement joins TRBV7-7 to TRBJ2-2; possibly TRBD1 for D (6 bases). The CDR3 sequence is 17 residues long. Germline V CDR1 and CDR2: SSHAT, FNYEAQ (reference sequence). Full variable domain (missing parts from reference TRBV7-7 and TRBJ2-2): GAGVSQSPRYKVTKRGQDVTLRCDPISSHATLYWYQQALGQGPEFLTYFNYEAQPDKSGLPSDRFSAERPEGSISTLTIQRTEQRDSAMYRCASSLSWAGAGTGELFFGEGSRLTVL.

This clone was observed a handful of times. This chain uses TRBV9 with TRBJ2-1; a possible D gene is TRBD2 (6 bases). This CDR3 has 15 residues. The germline V gene has CDR1 SGDLS and CDR2 YYNGEE. Trimming cost V 0 bases and J 7 bases, with 14 bases left between them. CDR3 in DNA: TGTGCCAGCAGCGTAGCGGGAGCGGAAGGTAATGAGCAGTTCTTC. Its translation: CASSVAGAEGNEQFF.

The rearrangement uses TRBV5-1 and TRBJ1-2; D might be TRBD1 (5 bases). The germline CDR1 and CDR2 sequences are SGHRS and YFSETQ. This CDR3 comprises 12 residues. V dropped 4 bases and J dropped 3 bases, with 7 bases sitting between them. CDR3 in amino acids: CASSRDYYGYTF. CDR3 coding DNA: TGCGCCAGCAGCAGGGACTACTATGGCTACACCTTC.

This clone was detected only a few times. The V and J genes are TRBV19 and TRBJ2-3, with 11 bases aligning to TRBD2. J lost 4 bases, V lost 7 bases, and 10 bases had no gene match. This CDR3 has 16 amino acids. The germline gives CDR1 LNHDA, CDR2 SQIVND (reference sequence). In nucleotides, the CDR3 is TGTGCCAGTACCGATAGCCAGGGACTAGCGGCAGATACGCAGTATTTT. This gives the protein CASTDSQGLAADTQYF.

This sequence joins TRBV19 and TRBJ2-1, with D uncertain. Trimming stripped 7 bases from V and 0 bases from J, with 7 bases between. The CDR3 length is 13 residues. CDR1 is LNHDA and CDR2 is SQIVND in the germline V gene (reference sequence). DNA of the CDR3: TGTGCCAGTAAACAAGGCTCCTACAATGAGCAGTTCTTC. It encodes CASKQGSYNEQFF.

This clone occurred a few times. V is TRBV4-2 and J is TRBJ1-2; D possibly corresponds to TRBD1 (5 bases). This CDR3 contains 15 residues. Trimming cost V 4 bases and J 4 bases, with 16 bases left between them. Germline V CDR1 and CDR2: LGHNA, YNFKEQ. The CDR3 sequence is CASSRPGPEIYGYTF. The CDR3 DNA reads as TGTGCCAGCAGCCGCCCGGGGCCGGAAATCTATGGCTACACCTTC.

This clone appeared a few times. The chain joins TRBV30 to TRBJ1-4; D remains unclear. Trimming took off 3 bases at V and 4 bases at J, with 6 bases between the two ends. The germline V gene has CDR1 GTSNPN and CDR2 SVGIG (reference sequence). This CDR3 is 12 amino acids long. CDR3 DNA: TGTGCCTGGAGCCGCGGTAATGAAAAACTGTTTTTT. Its protein is CAWSRGNEKLFF.

On this clone itself: One junction end disagrees with the germline gene, perhaps due to a read error. The same CDR3 arises from other DNA sequences in this sample as well. This chain joins TRBV9 and TRBJ2-2; D unresolved. The germline CDR1 and CDR2 sequences are SGDLS and YYNGEE. CDR3 length equals 13 residues. The CDR3 DNA reads as TGTGCTAGCAGCGTAGTGAGCACCGGGGAGCTGTTTTTT. Encoded protein: CASSVVSTGELFF.

This chain connects TRBV6-2 or TRBV6-3 to TRBJ2-3; no clear D gene. Trimming shortened V by 0 bases and J by 7 bases, and 11 bases separated the two germline ends. The CDR3 sequence is 14 residues long. In germline, CDR1 is MNHEY, CDR2 SVGEGT. This CDR3 reads CASSYSNIRHTQYF. In DNA form, the CDR3 reads TGTGCCAGCAGTTACTCGAACATCCGTCATACGCAGTATTTT.